The TCR beta chain under discussion was sequenced for a study of T cell responses to AZD1222 COVID-19 vaccine (dated by TCRdb to the early 2020s). In the study overall: AZD1222 recipients with second doses at about 4 weeks or about 12 weeks were pooled, because spike-specific TCR depth and breadth did not differ between schedules. A total of 230 to 250 trial participants underwent TCR sequencing, of whom about 200 had received two doses of AZD1222 and around 25 had received two doses of the MenACWY control vaccine. Trial participants were enrolled by age into subgroups of 18-55, 56-69 and 70-plus years, and roughly 160, 29 and 62 TCR-sequenced participants, respectively, were included in these subgroups. The paper as a whole reports these results and caveats: Nearly half of unique spike-specific TCRs reportedly recognized epitopes outside regions mutated in the B.1.351 and B.1.1.7 variants. Most participants were white British and females outnumbered males, and the authors suggested that clonal diversity may have been underestimated. Only five to seven AZD1222 recipients were SARS-CoV-2 seropositive at baseline, limiting conclusions about previously exposed vaccinees. The 56-69-year group was small, and its depth increase did not reach significance, likely because of low power. A significant rise in spike-specific TCR breadth and depth was observed after two AZD1222 doses relative to day 0 and relative to MenACWY recipients. Because no day 14 peak-response samples were available, repertoires were characterized only after the peak T cell response. The whole spike protein was spanned by vaccine-associated CD4 TCRs, and dominant responses were seen in regions 160-218 and 743-854.

Concerning this clone itself: Which antigen it targets is not known. No much larger clone is present one base from it, and per-base qualities are unavailable.

This specimen's time point label, interpreted: baseline before first vaccination. Vaccinee samples were obtained from the UK trials COV001 and COV002, which included a single-blind randomized controlled phase 2/3 trial of AZD1222 (ChAdOx1 nCoV-19) in healthy adults. For TCRbeta chain sequencing, PBMC samples from trial participants were taken at day 0 and at day 28 after the second dose. V is cut back by 5 bases and J by 8 bases, with 17 bases in the junction unmatched. CDR1 and CDR2, looked up from the germline V gene, are MDHEN and SYDVKM. There are 16 amino acids in the CDR3, from cysteine to phenylalanine inclusive. The kept DNA is CDR3 alone, 48 bases in frame from the first base. The CDR3 regions of human TCRbeta chains were subjected to immunosequencing. The source study handled its data this way. TCRs in the repertoires were compared against a reference library of SARS-CoV-2-specific TCRs that had been generated with the MIRA antigen-specificity platform. Breadth meant the fraction of unique TCRs that were SARS-CoV-2-associated, whereas depth meant the fraction of total T cells that were SARS-CoV-2-associated. Using the MIRA data, each spike-specific TCR was mapped to the spike region that the TCR reacts to and placed in a CD4 or CD8 class. Log10-transformed breadth and depth values were compared by one-way ANOVA with Sidak's multiple comparisons tests. Held by TCRdb, this immuneACCESS table contains in-frame sequences only and omits some clones. Under half of the omission traces to an unresolved V gene where checked; the cause of the rest is unknown. D and trimming were read from the DNA, whereas the V and J calls and clone size are those reported in that table. The sample contains 110,000 to 150,000 clones, 88% of them found a single time. Approximately 3.5% of the sample comes from the top ten.

The input for sequencing was peripheral blood, taken on day 0 of AZD1222 vaccination. The chain is made from TRBV28 and TRBJ1-2, with 7 bases in between that match TRBD1. The sequence came from an adult in good health. The CDR3 in this case is CASSQTDRPSVRGYTF. Here is the DNA: TGTGCCAGCAGTCAGACGGACAGGCCCTCAGTACGCGGCTACACCTTC.